This TCR beta chain was found in a study of glioma-infiltrating T cells after dendritic cell vaccination. Germline V lookup: CDR1 LNHDA, CDR2 SQIVND (reference sequence). The V and J ends lost 4 bases and 3 bases, in that order; junction bases with no gene match: 0. This CDR3 is built from 14 residues. Assay used: immunoSEQ multiplex PCR; TCRdb lists only in-frame clones, some missing. In the table there are fewer than 85,000 clones, about four fifths of which are singletons. PBMC were collected before vaccination, two weeks after the third vaccination, and at progression. The V gene is TRBV19, the J gene TRBJ2-2; 9 bases agree with TRBD2. This sequence originates from a human donor with glioblastoma. The source material was blood, sampled before dendritic cell vaccination. CDR3 sequence reads: CASSSGRDTGELFF. DNA of the CDR3: TGTGCCAGTAGTAGCGGGAGGGACACCGGGGAGCTGTTTTTT.